This T cell receptor beta chain was captured by sequencing in a study of PD-1 blockade in classical Hodgkin lymphoma. Findings and limits, study-wide: Patients starting nivolumab less than 1 year after ASCT had lower diversity and were excluded from later analyses. Newly diagnosed patients were reported to start with lower TCR diversity than healthy donors. A significant rise in TCR diversity by C4D1 was seen for CD4+ but not CD8+ cells.

Regarding this clone: Its antigen is undetermined.

TCRdb's table, derived via immunoSEQ multiplex PCR, lists solely in-frame clones and lacks some. Among more than 75,000 clones listed, under 95% were seen once. The CDR3 is made up of 15 amino acids. The V and J ends lost 2 bases and 3 bases, in that order; junction bases with no gene match: 5. Germline-derived CDR1 and CDR2 are SGHTA and FQGTGA. As to time point: cycle 4 day 1 (C4D1), after 5 to 7 weeks of nivolumab. All patients experienced relapse after autologous stem cell transplantation, and brentuximab vedotin exposure was variable. The TCR was taken from a human donor with classical Hodgkin lymphoma. Sequences were derived from peripheral blood mononuclear cells (PBMCs), sampled before the fourth cycle of nivolumab. The chain employs TRBV7-3 and TRBJ2-3, with TRBD2 matching 7 bases. CDR3 bases: TGTGCCAGCAGCTTAGGCGGGAGTGGTACAGATACGCAGTATTTT. It specifies CASSLGGSGTDTQYF.